These 7 T cell receptor beta chains were all obtained from the same sample, sequenced in a study of beta chain features in type 1 diabetes. All of the isolated RNA was reverse transcribed, so expressed TCRB transcripts were sequenced. Profiled with immunoSEQ multiplex PCR; TCRdb holds only in-frame clones, not every one. The data show about 290,000 clones, about 7.8% seen once. Sequenced input: central memory CD4+ T cells from blood. Receptors were obtained from a woman under 30 in good health.

In this sample, this clone turned up many times. In nucleotides, the CDR3 is TGTGCCATCAGTGATGGGTCGTCCTACAATGAGCAGTTCTTC. This translates into CAISDGSSYNEQFF. The V and J genes are TRBV10-3 and TRBJ2-1, with no clear D. V was clipped by 3 bases and J by 1 base, with 7 bases between them. Germline lookup yields CDR1 ENHRY and CDR2 SYGVKD. The CDR3 consists of 14 residues.

This clone was observed a few times. The chain recombines TRBV29-1 with TRBJ2-7; 10 positions agree with TRBD1. This CDR3 spans 14 amino acids. J was trimmed by 2 bases and V by 6 bases; bases with no gene match: 7. The germline gives CDR1 SQVTM, CDR2 ANQGSEA. In nucleotides, the CDR3 is TGCAGCGTCTGTAAGGGACAGGGGCCCTACGAGCAGTACTTC. Its translation is CSVCKGQGPYEQYF.

V gene TRBV6-6 combines with J gene TRBJ1-6, with 10 bases that match TRBD1. The CDR3 extends over 14 amino acids. Germline assignment: CDR1 MNHNY and CDR2 SVGAGI (reference sequence). V shed 10 bases and J 5 bases; nucleotides not matched to a gene: 5. The CDR3 DNA reads as TGTGCCATCAGGGACAGGGGAAATAATTCACCCCTCCACTTT. Its protein is CAIRDRGNNSPLHF.

This clone was seen only a few times. This chain links TRBV5-8 with TRBJ1-2, with D possibly matching TRBD1 (6 bases). The germline gives CDR1 SGHTS, CDR2 YDEGEE. CDR3 length: 14 amino acids. The V and J ends lost 1 base and 4 bases respectively, with 11 bases between them. CDR3 in DNA: TGTGCCAGCAGCTTGCCCCCGGACAGCTATGGCTACACCTTC. This translates into CASSLPPDSYGYTF. The full variable domain, in which reference TRBV5-8 and TRBJ1-2 provide the parts outside the CDR3, is EAGVTQSPTHLIKTRGQQATLRCSPISGHTSVYWYQQALGLGLQFLLWYDEGEERNRGNFPPRFSGRQFPNYSSELNVNALELEDSALYLCASSLPPDSYGYTFGSGTRLTVV.

This clone was found a few times. This sample also contains other DNA sequences that code for the same CDR3. The chain carries TRBV18 and TRBJ2-7; TRBD1 aligns across 9 bases. The CDR3 consists of 14 residues. Germline V gene lookup returns CDR1 KGHSH and CDR2 LQKENI. The trim removed 1 base at V and 3 bases at J, leaving 1 base unmatched. The CDR3 region is CASSPRQGVYEQYV. As DNA, the CDR3 is TGTGCCAGCTCACCACGACAGGGGGTCTACGAGCAGTACGTC.

The chain has TRBV6-5 and TRBJ1-6, with 7 bases that match TRBD1. Trimming removed 5 bases from V and 10 bases from J; junction bases left unmatched: 5. The CDR3 runs 13 residues. Germline V lookup: CDR1 MNHEY, CDR2 SVGAGI. The CDR3 nucleotides are TGTGCCAGCAGTAGACAGGGTGACTCACCCCTCCACTTT. The encoded protein is CASSRQGDSPLHF.

The rearrangement uses TRBV18 and TRBJ2-2; TRBD1 is a possible D gene (5 bases). The CDR3 contains 14 residues. Germline V gene sequence: CDR1 KGHSH, CDR2 LQKENI. The V end lost 3 bases, the J end lost 6 bases, and 11 bases lay between the germline ends. As DNA, the CDR3 is TGTGCCAGCTCACCTTTACAGGTACCCGGGGAGCTGTTTTTT. Translation gives CASSPLQVPGELFF. Drawing the rest from reference TRBV18 and TRBJ2-2, the complete variable domain is NAGVMQNPRHLVRRRGQEARLRCSPMKGHSHVYWYRQLPEEGLKFMVYLQKENIIDESGMPKERFSAEFPKEGPSILRIQQVVRGDSAAYFCASSPLQVPGELFFGEGSRLTVL.